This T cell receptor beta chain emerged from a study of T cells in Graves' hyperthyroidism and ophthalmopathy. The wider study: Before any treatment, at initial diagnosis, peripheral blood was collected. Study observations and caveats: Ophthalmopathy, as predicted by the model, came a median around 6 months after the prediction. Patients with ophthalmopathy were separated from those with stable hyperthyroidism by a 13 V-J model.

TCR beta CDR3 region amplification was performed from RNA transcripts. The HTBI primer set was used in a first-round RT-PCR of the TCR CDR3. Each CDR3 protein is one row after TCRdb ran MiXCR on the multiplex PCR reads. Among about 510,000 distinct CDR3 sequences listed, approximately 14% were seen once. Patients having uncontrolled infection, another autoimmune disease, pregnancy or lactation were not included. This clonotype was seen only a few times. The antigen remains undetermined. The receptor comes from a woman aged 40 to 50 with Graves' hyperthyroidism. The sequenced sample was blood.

The CDR3 coding sequence is TGCGCCAGCAGCAAAGGGACAGGGCTAACGTCTTCCTACGAGCAGTACTTC. This gives the protein CASSKGTGLTSSYEQYF. This chain uses TRBV5-1 with TRBJ2-7, with 9 bases aligning to TRBD1. The V gene end was trimmed by 4 bases and the J gene end by 1 base; junction bases not matched to a gene: 12. This CDR3 contains 17 residues. CDR1 and CDR2 (germline): SGHRS, YFSETQ.